The rows below give T cell receptor beta chains drawn from one sample of a study of blood T cell repertoires in COVID-19. TCRdb's copy holds only in-frame clones and misses some; the assay was immunoSEQ multiplex PCR. The sample gives a few hundred thousand clones, about 91% of which show up once; approximately 2.5% is in the top ten. Sequenced: peripheral blood. These receptor sequences come from a young adult with COVID-19, enrolled during active disease. Both conserved end residues are part of each CDR3. Size is stated for part of the rows, as once, few or many counts, or as a class when the clone is expanded.

j_call | clone_size | v_call | cdr3_aa
TRBJ2-2 | . | TRBV7-8 | CAKAEREDGTGELFF
TRBJ2-1 | . | TRBV24-1 | CATSDQQDRNEQFF
TRBJ1-2 | . | TRBV27 | CASGSGTKYGYTF
TRBJ1-1 | . | TRBV5-6 | CASSLDTSNTEAFF
TRBJ2-6 | . | TRBV6-2/TRBV6-3 | CASSYVAGGFMDGANVLTF
TRBJ1-2 | . | TRBV18 | CASSPQGNYGYTF
TRBJ2-5 | . | TRBV5-4 | CASSLTGLETQYF
TRBJ2-3 | . | TRBV7-3 | CASSLRLAGVTDTQYF
TRBJ2-1 | . | TRBV9 | CASSVAPSGINEQFF
TRBJ2-1 | . | TRBV4-1 | CASSQDQNGYNEQFF
TRBJ2-3 | few | TRBV21-1 | CASSSPGTGGPDTDTQYF
TRBJ2-7 | . | TRBV30 | CAWNSGRVYEQYF
TRBJ2-3 | . | TRBV7-2 | CASSPGLAVTDTQYF
TRBJ1-2 | few | TRBV6-5 | CASRSTGESPVTF
TRBJ2-2 | once | TRBV10-1 | CASSDSRGGSGRFVNTGELFF
TRBJ2-7 | . | TRBV7-2 | CASSLGGGRNPYEQYF
TRBJ2-7 | . | TRBV6-5 | CASSRTGGSYEQYF
TRBJ2-7 | . | TRBV27 | CASSSYREPYEQYF
TRBJ2-2 | . | TRBV7-9 | CASSLARGNTGELFF
TRBJ1-1 | . | TRBV5-6 | CASSLQGATEAFF
TRBJ2-2 | . | TRBV12-3/TRBV12-4 | CASSPLATGELFF
TRBJ2-1 | . | TRBV9 | CASSGTSNEQFF
TRBJ2-7 | . | TRBV27 | CASSAGTGGFGEQYF
TRBJ1-2 | . | TRBV5-6 | CASSPKDRTHYGYTF
TRBJ2-2 | . | TRBV18 | CASSPPPGGATGELFF
TRBJ2-7 | . | TRBV7-2 | CASSLRGLAEQYF
TRBJ2-2 | . | TRBV25-1 | CASSETTANTGELFF
TRBJ2-7 | . | TRBV25-1 | CASRTGGPFYEQYF
TRBJ2-3 | . | TRBV4-2 | CASSPRQDFSTDTQYF
TRBJ2-7 | . | TRBV29-1 | CSVAGPSYEQYF
TRBJ1-5 | once | TRBV18 | CASSPLDQGSNQPQHF
TRBJ2-4 | . | TRBV28 | CATTRSGVEAKNIQYF
TRBJ1-3 | once | TRBV5-1 | CASSLIGAGENTIYF
TRBJ2-7 | . | TRBV6-2/TRBV6-3 | CASSYPTSGSPSYEQYF
TRBJ1-1 | . | TRBV11-2 | CASSLTTPLATEAFF